This T cell receptor (beta chain) was found in a study of blood T cells in healthy people across ages (dated by TCRdb to the mid-2010s). Context from the whole study: In model experiments, template switching captured about one uniquely barcoded TCR beta cDNA molecule for every two T cells. Donors of different ages were randomly distributed across sequencing lanes to avoid experimental bias. The study measured age-related changes in TCR beta repertoire diversity using deep sequencing normalized with unique cDNA molecular identifiers. The donors were split into four age groups: young (average 16 years), middle-aged (more than 35), aged (approximately 59) and long-lived (roughly 86). For two donors (one aged 18 to 29 and one aged 80 or older), the study analyzed two additional independent replicas of 1 million unique cDNA reads from the same blood draw.

Details on this clonotype: Its recognized antigen is unknown. Base qualities are not provided; no much larger clone lies one nucleotide away.

Donors were a few dozen systemically healthy Caucasian individuals from Russia aged roughly 6 to 95 years. Each donor gave 9 to 10 milliliters of peripheral blood, collected into EDTA-treated Vacutainer tubes. Ficoll-Paque density-gradient centrifugation was used to isolate PBMCs, with at least 7 million per sample. Total RNA, at least 5 micrograms per sample, was extracted from PBMCs with Trizol reagent. Naive CD45RAhigh/CD27high T cell percentages were measured by flow cytometry on a PBMC aliquot from every donor. Study-wide conclusions, independent of this receptor: Because donor CMV infection status was unknown, age-related changes in expanded clonotypes were potentially confounded. Conclusive comparison of naive and antigen-experienced compartments was prevented by the profiling of bulk unsorted PBMCs. Estimates of total diversity from one million sequenced T cells were regarded as lower bounds and underestimates. Compared with the aged group, more naive CD4+ T cells, fewer expanded clones and increased TCR diversity were shown by the long-lived group, suggesting age selection. There was a strong correlation between observed TCR beta diversity and the percentage of naive T cells measured by flow cytometry. As age increased, observed TCR beta diversity per million T cells dropped in a roughly linear way, and a significant reduction was already evident by age around 41.

In the germline V gene (reference sequence), CDR1 corresponds to DFQATT and CDR2 to SNEGSKA. The CDR3 has 11 amino acids, counting the end cysteine and phenylalanine. Solely the CDR3 DNA is kept, with 33 bases framed from the first base. V and J are truncated by 4 bases and 5 bases respectively, leaving an intervening sequence of 8 bases. Receptors were amplified or captured by 5' RACE. Sequencing used an Illumina HiSeq 2500. The second PCR ran for roughly 7 to 11 cycles and used a J-beta primer mix along with a sample-barcoded 5' primer. A template-switch 5' adaptor carrying 12 random nucleotides introduced a unique molecular identifier onto each TCR beta cDNA molecule. Each sample yielded at least 3 million CDR3-containing paired-end reads. First-strand cDNA was synthesized from all RNA with the Mint cDNA synthesis kit, primed by a TRBC-specific oligonucleotide. All cDNA was treated with uracil-DNA glycosylase and then went through a first 18-cycle PCR with the universal primers M1SS and BC2_uni_R. The authors' analysis ran thus. Normalization of each sample was performed by random selection of 1 million high-quality reads, each carrying a distinct molecular identifier. Reads sharing molecular identifiers were discarded rather than binned into consensus sequences. MiTCR, run with a Q25 quality threshold and the strictest error-elimination algorithm, handled CDR3 identification, clonotype clustering and error correction. A nonparametric unseen species model using Euler transformation provided a lower-bound estimate of total TCR beta diversity. TCRdb reanalyzed the raw reads on its own, using fastp at Q25 for trimming and MiXCR for clone calling, and kept in-frame beta chains. Entries are consolidated by CDR3 protein sequence, retaining the most common genes and DNA. The V and J calls come from TCRdb's annotation, not from the publication. The sample contains about 1.5 million distinct CDR3 sequences, about 43% of them found a single time. Roughly 8.2% of the sample rests with the top ten.

This TCR derives from a woman aged 18-29 years in good health. Recombination connected TRBV20-1 to TRBJ2-5; the D segment could be TRBD2, given 5 matching bases. Sequenced sample: blood. The sequenced DNA is TGCAGTGCTAAAGGGAGCGAGACCCAGTACTTC. Translated, this is CSAKGSETQYF.